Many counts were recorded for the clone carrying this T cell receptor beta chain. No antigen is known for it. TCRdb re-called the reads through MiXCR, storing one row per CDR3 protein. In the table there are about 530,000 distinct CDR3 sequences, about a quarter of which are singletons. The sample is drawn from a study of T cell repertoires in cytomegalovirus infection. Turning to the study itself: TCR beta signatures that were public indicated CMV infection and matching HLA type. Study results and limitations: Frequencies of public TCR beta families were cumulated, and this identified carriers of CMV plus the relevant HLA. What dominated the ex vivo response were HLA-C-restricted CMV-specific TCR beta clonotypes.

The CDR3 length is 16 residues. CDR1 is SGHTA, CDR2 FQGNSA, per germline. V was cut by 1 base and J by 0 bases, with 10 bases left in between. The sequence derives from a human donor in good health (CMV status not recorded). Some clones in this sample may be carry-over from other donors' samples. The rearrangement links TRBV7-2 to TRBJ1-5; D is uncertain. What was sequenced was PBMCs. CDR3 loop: CASSLGVPYSNQPQHF. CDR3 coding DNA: TGTGCCAGCAGCTTAGGTGTACCTTATAGCAATCAGCCCCAGCATTTT.